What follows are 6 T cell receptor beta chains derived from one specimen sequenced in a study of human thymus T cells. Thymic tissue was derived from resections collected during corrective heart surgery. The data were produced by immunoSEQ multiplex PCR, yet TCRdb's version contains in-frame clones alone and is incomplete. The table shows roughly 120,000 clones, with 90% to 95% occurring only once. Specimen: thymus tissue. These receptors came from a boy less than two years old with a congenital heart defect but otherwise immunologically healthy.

CDR3 sequence (DNA): TGTGCCTGGAGCCTACACAGGGCGGGACAGGCTAATGAAAAACTGTTTTTT. Translation gives CAWSLHRAGQANEKLFF. This chain links TRBV30 with TRBJ1-4, with 8 positions matching TRBD1. CDR1 is GTSNPN and CDR2 is SVGIG in the germline V gene (reference sequence). The CDR3 totals 17 residues. V dropped 3 bases and J dropped 3; count of bases not matched to a gene: 12. The whole variable domain, remainder taken from reference TRBV30 and TRBJ1-4, is SQTIHQWPATLVQPVGSPLSLECTVEGTSNPNLYWYRQAAGRGLQLLFYSVGIGQISSEVPQNLSASRPQDRQFILSSKKLLLSDSGFYLCAWSLHRAGQANEKLFFGSGTQLSVL.

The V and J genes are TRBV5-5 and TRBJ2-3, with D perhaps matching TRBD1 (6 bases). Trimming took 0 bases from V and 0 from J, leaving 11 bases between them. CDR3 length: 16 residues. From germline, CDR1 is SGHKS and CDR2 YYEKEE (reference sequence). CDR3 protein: CASSLAQGQSTDTQYF. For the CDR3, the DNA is TGTGCCAGCAGCTTGGCTCAAGGACAGAGCACAGATACGCAGTATTTT.

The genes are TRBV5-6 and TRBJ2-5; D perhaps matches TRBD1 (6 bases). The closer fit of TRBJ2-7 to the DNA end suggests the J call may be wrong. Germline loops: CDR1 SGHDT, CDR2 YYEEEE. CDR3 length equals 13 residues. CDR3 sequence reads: CASSWQGPYEQYF. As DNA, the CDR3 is TGTGCCAGCTCTTGGCAGGGGCCCTACGAGCAGTACTTC.

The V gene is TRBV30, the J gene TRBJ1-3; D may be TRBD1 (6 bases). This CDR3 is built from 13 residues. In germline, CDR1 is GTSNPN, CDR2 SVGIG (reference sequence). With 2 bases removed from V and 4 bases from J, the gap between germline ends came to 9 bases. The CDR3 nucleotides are TGTGCCTGGAGTTCCGGGACAGGAAACACCATATATTTT. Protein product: CAWSSGTGNTIYF. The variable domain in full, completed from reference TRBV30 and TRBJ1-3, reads SQTIHQWPATLVQPVGSPLSLECTVEGTSNPNLYWYRQAAGRGLQLLFYSVGIGQISSEVPQNLSASRPQDRQFILSSKKLLLSDSGFYLCAWSSGTGNTIYFGEGSWLTVV.

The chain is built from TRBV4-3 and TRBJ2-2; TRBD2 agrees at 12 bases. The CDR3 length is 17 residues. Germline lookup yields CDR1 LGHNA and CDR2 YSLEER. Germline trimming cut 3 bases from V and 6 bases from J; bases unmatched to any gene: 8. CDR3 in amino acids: CASSQGLAGGRAGELFF. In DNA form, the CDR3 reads TGCGCCAGCAGCCAGGGGCTAGCGGGGGGGCGAGCCGGGGAGCTGTTTTTT.

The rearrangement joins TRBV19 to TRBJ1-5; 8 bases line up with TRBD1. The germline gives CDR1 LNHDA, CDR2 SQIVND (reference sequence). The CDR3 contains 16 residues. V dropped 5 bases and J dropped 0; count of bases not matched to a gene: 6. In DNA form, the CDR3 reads TGTGCCAGTAGTCCGAAACAGGGGGATAGCAATCAGCCCCAGCATTTT. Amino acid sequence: CASSPKQGDSNQPQHF.